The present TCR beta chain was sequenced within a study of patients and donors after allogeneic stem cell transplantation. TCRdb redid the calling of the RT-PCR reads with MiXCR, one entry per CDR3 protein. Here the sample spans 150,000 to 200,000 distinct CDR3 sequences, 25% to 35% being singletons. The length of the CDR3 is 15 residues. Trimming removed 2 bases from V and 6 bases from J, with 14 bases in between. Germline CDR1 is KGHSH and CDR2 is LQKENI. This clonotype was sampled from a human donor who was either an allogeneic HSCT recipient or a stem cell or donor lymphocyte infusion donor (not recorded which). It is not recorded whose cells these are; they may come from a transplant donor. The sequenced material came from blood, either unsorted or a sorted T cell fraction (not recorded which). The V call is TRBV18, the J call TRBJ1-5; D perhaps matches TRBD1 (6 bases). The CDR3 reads CASSPGAGESQPQHF. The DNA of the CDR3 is TGTGCCAGCTCACCAGGGGCAGGGGAGAGTCAGCCCCAGCATTTT.